This T cell receptor beta chain was captured in a study of blood T cell repertoires in COVID-19. This clone was seen only a few times. After removal of 5 bases from V and 5 bases from J, the junction contained 7 bases not matched to a gene. This CDR3 is 14 amino acids long. CDR1 SGHTA and CDR2 FQGTGA come from the germline V gene. Data came from immunoSEQ multiplex PCR; TCRdb stores just in-frame clones and leaves some out. The sample yields some 19,000 clones, 75% to 90% seen once. Sequenced sample: peripheral blood. The chain is built from TRBV7-3 and TRBJ2-3; 7 nucleotides match TRBD2. The receptor was isolated from a man in his 60s with active COVID-19. The CDR3 reads CASSRTSAGDTQYF. DNA for the CDR3: TGTGCCAGCAGCCGTACTAGCGCGGGAGATACGCAGTATTTT. Full variable domain (remainder filled in from reference TRBV7-3 and TRBJ2-3): GAGVSQTPSNKVTEKGKYVELRCDPISGHTALYWYRQSLGQGPEFLIYFQGTGAADDSGLPNDRFFAVRPEGSVSTLKIQRTERGDSAVYLCASSRTSAGDTQYFGPGTRLTVL.